These 2 T cell receptor beta chains originate from one sample sequenced in a study of blood T cell repertoires in COVID-19. The assay was immunoSEQ multiplex PCR, and TCRdb's table has in-frame clones only and misses some. Of under 250,000 clones in the sample, 88% were seen once. Source material: peripheral blood. These receptors were taken from a man at least 80 years old with acute or convalescent COVID-19.

This chain connects TRBV5-1 to TRBJ2-5; D unclear. The CDR3 runs to 13 residues. Germline V lookup: CDR1 SGHRS, CDR2 YFSETQ. The V and J ends lost 4 bases and 0 bases respectively, with 7 bases between them. CDR3 residues: CASSHEYQETQYF. In nucleotides, the CDR3 is TGCGCCAGCAGCCACGAGTACCAAGAGACCCAGTACTTC.

The gene calls are TRBV24-1 and TRBJ2-3, with D tentatively TRBD1 (8 bases). V shed 10 bases and J shed 3 bases, with 19 bases lying between them. The CDR3 spans 15 residues. Germline assignment: CDR1 KGHDR and CDR2 SFDVKD. The CDR3 loop is CATGEGRGQTDTQYF. CDR3 nucleotide sequence: TGTGCCACGGGGGAGGGCAGGGGGCAAACAGATACGCAGTATTTT.